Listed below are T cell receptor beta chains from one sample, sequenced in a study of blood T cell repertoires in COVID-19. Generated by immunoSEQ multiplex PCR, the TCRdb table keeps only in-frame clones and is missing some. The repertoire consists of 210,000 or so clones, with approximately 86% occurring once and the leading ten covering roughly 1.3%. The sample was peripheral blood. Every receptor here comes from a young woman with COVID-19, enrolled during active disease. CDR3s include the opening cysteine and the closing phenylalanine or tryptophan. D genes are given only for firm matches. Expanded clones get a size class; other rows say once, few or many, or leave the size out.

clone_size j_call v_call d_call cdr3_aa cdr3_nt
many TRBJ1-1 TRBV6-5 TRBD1 CACAPTGIEAFF TGTGCCTGCGCGCCGACAGGGATTGAAGCTTTCTTT
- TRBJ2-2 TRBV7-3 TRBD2 CASSSGLANTGELFF TGTGCCAGCAGCTCGGGACTAGCGAACACCGGGGAGCTGTTTTTT
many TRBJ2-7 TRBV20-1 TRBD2 CSASSLAGGVSSYEQYF TGCAGTGCTAGTAGCCTAGCGGGAGGAGTTAGCTCCTACGAGCAGTACTTC
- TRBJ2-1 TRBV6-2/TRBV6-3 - CASSYSSNVPYNEQFF TGTGCCAGCAGTTACTCGAGTAATGTGCCCTACAATGAGCAGTTCTTC
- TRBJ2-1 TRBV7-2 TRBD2 CASSSLRTSGQFF TGTGCCAGCAGCTCCCTTCGGACTAGCGGGCAGTTCTTC
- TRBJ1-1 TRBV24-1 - CATNVQGHGNTEAFF TGTGCCACCAATGTCCAGGGGCATGGGAACACTGAAGCTTTCTTT
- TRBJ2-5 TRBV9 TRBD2 CASSAGTSGPKTQYF TGTGCCAGCAGCGCCGGGACTAGCGGACCGAAGACCCAGTACTTC
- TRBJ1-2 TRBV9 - CASSGRDGYTF TGTGCCAGCAGCGGCAGGGATGGCTACACCTTC
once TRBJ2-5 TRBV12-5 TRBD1 CASAGGQGKTQYF TGTGCTAGTGCCGGGGGACAGGGCAAGACCCAGTACTTC
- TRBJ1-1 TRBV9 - CASSVGWGETEAFF TGTGCCAGCAGCGTAGGGTGGGGGGAAACTGAAGCTTTCTTT
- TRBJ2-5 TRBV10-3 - CAISELGAQETQYF TGTGCCATCAGTGAGCTGGGGGCACAAGAGACCCAGTACTTC
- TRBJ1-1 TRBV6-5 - CASSYRGNTEAFF TGTGCCAGCAGTTACCGCGGGAACACTGAAGCTTTCTTT
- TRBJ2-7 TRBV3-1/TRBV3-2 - CASSQGTSYEQYF TGTGCCAGCAGCCAAGGAACTAGCTACGAGCAGTACTTC
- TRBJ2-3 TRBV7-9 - CATDDSYTQYF TGTGCCACCGACGACAGTTATACGCAGTATTTT
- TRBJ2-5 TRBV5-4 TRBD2 CATSHSGGPRGETQYF TGTGCCACCTCACACAGCGGGGGCCCCCGGGGTGAGACCCAGTACTTC
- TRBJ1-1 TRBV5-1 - CASSLDLRGDEAFF TGCGCCAGCAGCTTGGATCTCAGGGGCGATGAAGCTTTCTTT
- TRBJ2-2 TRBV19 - CATSPYQVNTGELFF TGTGCCACCTCCCCGTATCAGGTGAACACCGGGGAGCTGTTTTTT
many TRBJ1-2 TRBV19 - CAIWGDGYTF TGTGCCATCTGGGGGGATGGCTACACCTTC
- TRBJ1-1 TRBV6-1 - CASSEAPRRYTEAFF TGTGCCAGCAGTGAAGCGCCTCGCAGGTACACTGAAGCTTTCTTT
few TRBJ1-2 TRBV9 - CASSVDRVGGREKYGYTF TGTGCCAGCAGCGTAGATAGAGTCGGGGGACGGGAAAAATATGGCTACACCTTC
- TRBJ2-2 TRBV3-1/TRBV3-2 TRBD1 CASSQDHRGTGELFF TGTGCCAGCAGCCAAGACCACAGGGGGACCGGGGAGCTGTTTTTT
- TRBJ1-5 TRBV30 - CAWSSEGWEPQHF TGTGCCTGGAGTTCCGAGGGCTGGGAGCCCCAGCATTTT
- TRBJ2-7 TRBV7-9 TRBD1 CASSARDRKPYEQYF TGTGCCAGCAGCGCCCGGGACAGAAAACCCTACGAGCAGTACTTC
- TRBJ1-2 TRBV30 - CAWSGGVWNYGYTF TGTGCCTGGAGTGGTGGAGTTTGGAACTATGGCTACACCTTC
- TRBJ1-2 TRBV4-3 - CASSQDNGAYGYTF TGCGCCAGCAGCCAAGACAATGGGGCCTATGGCTACACCTTC
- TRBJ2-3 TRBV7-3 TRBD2 CASSLNWKGAGRGLRDTQYF TGTGCCAGCAGCTTAAATTGGAAGGGAGCGGGAAGAGGCTTACGAGATACGCAGTATTTT
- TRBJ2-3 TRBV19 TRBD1 CASSSGQGSSDTQYF TGTGCCAGTAGTTCAGGACAGGGTTCGTCAGATACGCAGTATTTT
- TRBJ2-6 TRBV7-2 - CASSVDSPSSGANVLTF TGTGCCAGCAGCGTAGACAGCCCGAGCTCTGGGGCCAACGTCCTGACTTTC
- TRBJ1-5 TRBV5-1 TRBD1 CASSLGTGGDNQPQHF TGCGCCAGCAGCTTGGGGACAGGGGGAGACAATCAGCCCCAGCATTTT
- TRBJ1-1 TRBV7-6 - CASSWGTKSRMNTEAFF TGTGCCAGCAGCTGGGGGACAAAATCCCGAATGAACACTGAAGCTTTCTTT
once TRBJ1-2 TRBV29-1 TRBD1 CSVDIAGGWGYTF TGCAGCGTTGACATCGCAGGGGGCTGGGGCTACACCTTC
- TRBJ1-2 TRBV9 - CASSLDSHGYTF TGTGCCAGCAGTCTTGACTCGCATGGCTACACCTTC
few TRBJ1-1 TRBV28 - CASSLWQGMGRNTEAFF TGTGCCAGCAGTTTATGGCAGGGAATGGGAAGAAACACTGAAGCTTTCTTT
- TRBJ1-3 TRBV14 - CASAGALYSGNTIYF TGTGCCAGCGCTGGGGCTCTCTACTCTGGAAACACCATATATTTT
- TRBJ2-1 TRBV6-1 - CASSESGSSYNEQFF TGTGCCAGCAGTGAATCGGGTAGCTCCTACAATGAGCAGTTCTTC
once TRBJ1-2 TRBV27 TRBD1 CASSLREQGAFHYGYTF TGTGCCAGCAGTTTAAGGGAACAGGGGGCGTTTCACTATGGCTACACCTTC
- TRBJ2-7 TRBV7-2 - CASSLFERRNEQYF TGTGCCAGCAGCTTATTTGAGCGAAGAAACGAGCAGTACTTC